The next 29 T cell receptor beta chains were all read from a single sample in a study of T cell repertoires in cytomegalovirus infection. These TCRs are of unknown antigen specificity. TCRdb reprocessed the reads with MiXCR, giving one entry per CDR3 protein. The table shows 350,000 to 400,000 distinct CDR3 sequences, with roughly 34% occurring only once. The sequencing here drew on cultured PBMCs, taken from culture after CMV antigen stimulation. The receptors were gathered from a human donor in good health (CMV status not recorded). Some clones in this sample may be carry-over from other donors' samples.

The chain couples TRBV27 to TRBJ2-1; the D is unclear. The germline V gene encodes CDR1 MNHEY and CDR2 SMNVEV (reference sequence). V lost 5 bases and J 6 bases, leaving 23 bases between the germline ends. This CDR3 is 17 amino acids long. The CDR3 region is CASSRRVVVSLRNEQFF. CDR3 sequence (DNA): TGTGCCAGCAGTAGAAGGGTGGTGGTTTCTCTTCGCAATGAGCAGTTCTTC.

Only a few counts were recorded for this clonotype. The chain links TRBV7-2 to TRBJ2-4, with TRBD2 matching over 8 bases. CDR1 is SGHTA, CDR2 FQGNSA, per germline. This CDR3 region has 17 residues. J gave up 0 bases and V 2 bases, and 6 bases lay outside the gene matches. The CDR3 sequence is CASSLRGGGLAKNIQYF. The DNA of the CDR3 is TGTGCCAGCAGCTTAAGGGGCGGGGGGCTAGCCAAAAACATTCAGTACTTC. The full variable domain, with the rest looked up from reference TRBV7-2 and TRBJ2-4, is GAGVSQSPSNKVTEKGKDVELRCDPISGHTALYWYRQSLGQGLEFLIYFQGNSAPDKSGLPSDRFSAERTGGSVSTLTIQRTQQEDSAVYLCASSLRGGGLAKNIQYFGAGTRLSVL.

This chain connects TRBV12-3 or TRBV12-4 to TRBJ2-1, with 11 bases identical to TRBD2. There are 13 residues in the CDR3. V lost 3 bases and J lost 15; bases outside the gene matches: 7. CDR3 protein: CASSFGLAGNAFF. DNA of the CDR3: TGTGCCAGCAGTTTTGGACTAGCGGGCAATGCGTTCTTC.

The chain is built from TRBV12-3 or TRBV12-4 and TRBJ1-2; D is ambiguous. This CDR3 spans 14 amino acids. Trimming cost V 3 bases and J 4 bases, with 12 bases left between them. DNA for the CDR3: TGTGCCAGCAGTTTGCGCCAGGCCGTCTATGGCTACACCTTC. Translating it yields CASSLRQAVYGYTF.

This clonotype was counted many times. This chain joins TRBV7-8 and TRBJ2-1; weak D call: TRBD2 (5 bases). The CDR3 loop spans 17 amino acids. CDR1 SGHVS and CDR2 FQNEAQ come from the germline V gene. V was cut by 4 bases and J by 7 bases, with 23 bases left in between. CDR3 in amino acids: CASSSPASRGGGNEQFF. CDR3 sequence (DNA): TGTGCCAGCAGCTCCCCGGCAAGTAGAGGTGGCGGGAATGAGCAGTTCTTC.

This clonotype has only a few counts. The V gene is TRBV6-2 or TRBV6-3, the J gene TRBJ2-1, with D uncertain. Germline V CDR1 and CDR2: MNHEY, SVGEGT. V was trimmed by 0 bases and J by 0 bases, leaving 12 bases between them. This CDR3 is built from 17 residues. In DNA, the CDR3 is TGTGCCAGCAGTTACTCGTTTTCACTGAGCTCCTACAATGAGCAGTTCTTC. It specifies CASSYSFSLSSYNEQFF.

V and J are TRBV7-9 and TRBJ1-1; maybe TRBD1 (5 bases). Germline V CDR1 and CDR2: SEHNR, FQNEAQ (reference sequence). The CDR3 is made up of 13 amino acids. V dropped 4 bases and J dropped 5 bases, with 11 bases sitting between them. CDR3 nucleotide sequence: TGTGCCAGCAGCTCGGAGGGGCTAACTGAAGCTTTCTTT. Its translation is CASSSEGLTEAFF.

This clonotype was recorded at least ten times. The rearrangement joins TRBV11-3 to TRBJ2-1, with 9 bases that match TRBD2. The CDR3 contains 15 residues. V was clipped by 5 bases and J by 3 bases; unmatched bases: 5. Per germline, CDR1 SGHNT and CDR2 YENEEA. CDR3 residues: CASSRSGSSYNEQFF. For the CDR3, the DNA is TGTGCCAGCAGCCGTAGCGGGAGTAGCTACAATGAGCAGTTCTTC.

This clonotype came up a few times. The CDR3 region has the DNA TGTGCCATCAGGGAACTCAGTATCACCTCTGAAGCTTTCTTT. It translates to CAIRELSITSEAFF. V gene TRBV10-3 combines with J gene TRBJ1-1; no definite D call. V gave up 6 bases and J gave up 6 bases, with 17 bases separating them. Germline CDR1 and CDR2: ENHRY and SYGVKD. This CDR3 is 14 amino acids long.

In its sample, this clonotype was seen many times. The chain is built from TRBV7-2 and TRBJ2-5; TRBD1 matches 12 bases. V gave up 6 bases and J gave up 4 bases; unmatched junction bases: 3. The CDR3 extends over 14 amino acids. CDR1 SGHTA and CDR2 FQGNSA come from the germline V gene. The CDR3 DNA reads as TGTGCCAGCAGACCGGGACAGGGGGCAGAGACCCAGTACTTC. It encodes CASRPGQGAETQYF.

The rearrangement joins TRBV12-3 or TRBV12-4 to TRBJ2-1, with 7 bases lining up with TRBD2. The CDR3 has 17 residues. J gave up 10 bases and V 0 bases, and 15 bases lay outside the gene matches. The CDR3 bases are TGTGCCAGCAGTTTAGCGCTGTCCAGGGAGGGGAAGGGGGAGCAGTTCTTC. Translated: CASSLALSREGKGEQFF.

This clonotype was seen many times. The V call is TRBV11-2, the J call TRBJ1-5; D is uncertain. Per germline, CDR1 SGHAT and CDR2 FQNNGV. The CDR3 runs 13 residues. Trimming pared 5 bases from V and 7 bases from J, leaving 12 bases between. In DNA form, the CDR3 reads TGTGCCAGCAGCCCCCAAGCTGGGCAGCCCCAGCATTTT. Its translation: CASSPQAGQPQHF.

The chain joins TRBV28 to TRBJ1-1, with TRBD1 as a possible D gene (5 bases). The germline CDR1 and CDR2 sequences are MDHEN and SYDVKM. Deletions cut 5 bases from V and 3 bases from J, with 19 bases between. This CDR3 comprises 16 residues. The CDR3 region has the DNA TGTGCCAGCAGTACGCTTTTCTCATCCAGGGACACTGAAGCTTTCTTT. Encoded protein: CASSTLFSSRDTEAFF.

This clonotype was counted a few times. The gene calls are TRBV19 and TRBJ2-1; D remains unclear. Germline values: CDR1 LNHDA, CDR2 SQIVND (reference sequence). This CDR3 spans 17 amino acids. V was pared by 6 bases and J by 0 bases, with 18 bases between. CDR3 sequence reads: CASRGELTPSSYNEQFF. CDR3 bases: TGTGCCAGTAGGGGTGAGCTCACCCCAAGCTCCTACAATGAGCAGTTCTTC.

This clonotype was recorded many times. The rearrangement joins TRBV29-1 to TRBJ2-1; a possible D gene is TRBD1 (5 bases). The germline V gene has CDR1 SQVTM and CDR2 ANQGSEA. The V gene lost 7 bases and the J gene lost 0 bases, with 13 bases spanning the gap. The CDR3 spans 14 residues. The CDR3 loop reads CSARDSNSYNEQFF. The CDR3 DNA follows: TGCAGCGCTAGAGACAGCAACTCCTACAATGAGCAGTTCTTC.

CDR3 residues: CASSRRGPLNLNNEQFF. The CDR3 DNA is TGTGCCAGTAGTAGGAGAGGGCCCTTAAATCTGAACAATGAGCAGTTCTTC. J is TRBJ2-1 and V is TRBV19; possibly TRBD2 for D (5 bases). Trimming left V 4 bases short and J 5 bases short, with 21 bases between. The CDR3 extends over 17 amino acids. Looked up from germline, CDR1 is LNHDA and CDR2 is SQIVND (reference sequence).

A word on this clonotype: The junction departs from germline at one end; a sequencing error may be responsible. This rearrangement joins TRBV6-2 or TRBV6-3 to TRBJ2-3; tentatively, D is TRBD1 (6 bases). Per germline, CDR1 MNHEY and CDR2 SVGEGT. The CDR3 extends over 13 amino acids. CDR3 in amino acids: CASRPDSTDTQYF. DNA of the CDR3: TGTGCCAGCAGGCCGGACAGCACGGATACGCAGTATTTT.

This clonotype was seen a few times. This chain links TRBV7-6 with TRBJ2-2; D is ambiguous. Trimming took 1 base from V and 0 from J, leaving 12 bases between them. The CDR3 is 17 residues long. Germline CDR1 is SGHVS and CDR2 is FNYEAQ. CDR3: CASSLEVVTSNTGELFF. Here the CDR3 DNA reads TGTGCCAGCAGCTTAGAAGTGGTCACCTCGAACACCGGGGAGCTGTTTTTT.

The chain joins TRBV7-2 to TRBJ1-2, with D uncertain. Germline assignment: CDR1 SGHTA and CDR2 FQGNSA. Between the trimmed V and J ends, which lost 4 bases and 2 bases, there was a span of 17 bases. The CDR3 totals 16 residues. DNA of the CDR3: TGTGCCAGCAGCTCTGGCCTTGGGCGCCAGAACTATGGCTACACCTTC. Translation: CASSSGLGRQNYGYTF. Full variable domain (rest looked up from reference TRBV7-2 and TRBJ1-2): GAGVSQSPSNKVTEKGKDVELRCDPISGHTALYWYRQSLGQGLEFLIYFQGNSAPDKSGLPSDRFSAERTGGSVSTLTIQRTQQEDSAVYLCASSSGLGRQNYGYTFGSGTRLTVV.

The chain carries TRBV7-2 and TRBJ2-1, with TRBD2 identical over 14 bases. CDR1 and CDR2 from the germline V gene are SGHTA and FQGNSA. The V and J ends lost 0 bases and 11 bases, in that order; junction bases with no gene match: 3. The CDR3 covers 15 residues. The CDR3 spells CASSLAGLAGEQQFF. DNA for the CDR3: TGTGCCAGCAGCTTAGCGGGACTAGCGGGGGAACAGCAGTTCTTC.

The chain recombines TRBV7-9 with TRBJ2-1; a weak D match, TRBD1 (5 bases). This CDR3 has 15 amino acids. Germline CDR1 is SEHNR and CDR2 is FQNEAQ (reference sequence). V lost 5 bases and J lost 9, with 20 bases in between. The CDR3 DNA reads TGTGCCAGCAGCCCCCCAGGGCCCTTCTTGGGTGAGCAGTTCTTC. Protein product: CASSPPGPFLGEQFF.

There are a few counts of this clonotype. This sequence joins TRBV27 and TRBJ2-7, with 7 bases identical to TRBD1. Looked up from germline, CDR1 is MNHEY and CDR2 is SMNVEV (reference sequence). The CDR3 runs 15 residues. Trimming at V came to 6 bases and at J to 1 base, leaving 9 bases not matched to a gene. The CDR3 protein is CASRKNRGGSYEQYF. The CDR3, as DNA: TGTGCCAGCAGGAAGAACAGGGGTGGGTCCTACGAGCAGTACTTC.

The table lists this clonotype with a count of one. The chain links TRBV11-2 to TRBJ2-1; D is perhaps TRBD2 (5 bases). CDR1 is SGHAT, CDR2 FQNNGV, per germline. Between the trimmed V and J ends, which lost 3 bases and 7 bases, there was a span of 16 bases. This CDR3 has 15 amino acids. The CDR3 nucleotides are TGTGCCAGCAGCTTTCGGCTAGCTGCCGGGAATGAGCAGTTCTTC. Translated: CASSFRLAAGNEQFF.

V is TRBV7-2 and J is TRBJ2-5; 7 positions agree with TRBD1. The germline gives CDR1 SGHTA, CDR2 FQGNSA. The CDR3 sequence is 13 residues long. The V segment lost 3 bases and the J segment 5 bases; nucleotides outside the gene matches: 3. The DNA of the CDR3 is TGTGCCAGCAGCTTCGGACAGGCGGAGACCCAGTACTTC. This gives the protein CASSFGQAETQYF.

This CDR3 reads CASSLAGAPMGTDTQYF. DNA for the CDR3: TGTGCCAGCAGCTTGGCGGGAGCTCCAATGGGAACAGATACGCAGTATTTT. The V gene is TRBV5-4, the J gene TRBJ2-3, with D possibly matching TRBD2 (6 bases). V was shortened by 0 bases and J by 3 bases, with 17 bases between the two germline ends. The CDR3 spans 17 residues. The germline V gene has CDR1 SGHNT and CDR2 YYREEE (reference sequence).

The gene calls are TRBV27 and TRBJ2-7, with TRBD1 matching over 9 bases. This CDR3 is built from 15 residues. Germline V gene lookup returns CDR1 MNHEY and CDR2 SMNVEV (reference sequence). J was trimmed by 1 base and V by 6 bases; bases with no gene match: 7. CDR3 DNA: TGTGCCAGCAGCCCGGGACAGGGTAAATCCTACGAGCAGTACTTC. Translating it yields CASSPGQGKSYEQYF.

This clonotype was seen more than once but under ten times. The J gene is TRBJ1-5, the V gene TRBV4-3; perhaps TRBD1 as D (5 bases). The CDR3 runs 15 residues. The V end lost 6 bases, the J end lost 7 bases, and 19 bases lay between the germline ends. Germline V gives CDR1 LGHNA, CDR2 YSLEER. The CDR3 nucleotides read TGCGCCAGCAGTTACCATACGGGGGGAGAACAGCCCCAGCATTTT. This encodes CASSYHTGGEQPQHF.

The chain uses TRBV14 and TRBJ2-3; TRBD2 aligns across 7 bases. Trimming cost V 1 base and J 4 bases; bases outside gene matches: 17. The length of the CDR3 is 19 residues. Germline loops: CDR1 SGHDN, CDR2 FVKESK. The CDR3 DNA reads TGTGCCAGCAGCCAAGGGAGATCAAGCATGCGGGAGAGGTCAGATACGCAGTATTTT. Amino acid sequence: CASSQGRSSMRERSDTQYF.

The chain employs TRBV7-2 and TRBJ2-7, with D unresolved. CDR3 length: 15 residues. The ends were cut back, 1 base at V and 4 bases at J, with 14 bases in the middle. The germline CDR1 and CDR2 sequences are SGHTA and FQGNSA. The CDR3 sequence: CASSLVVGSEYEQYF. In DNA, the CDR3 is TGTGCCAGCAGCTTAGTAGTGGGCAGTGAGTACGAGCAGTACTTC.